Listed below are T cell receptor beta chains from one sample, sequenced in a study of cytomegalovirus exposure and HLA in healthy donors. Here immunoSEQ multiplex PCR was the method, and the copy in TCRdb shows in-frame clones only, minus some. The sample records approximately 190,000 clones, 82% being singletons. Sequencing input: PBMCs. All receptors derive from a woman aged 18-35 years in good health and CMV-seronegative. CDR3s include the opening cysteine and the closing phenylalanine or tryptophan. Each record gives: clone size, V gene, D gene, J gene, CDR3 protein, CDR3 DNA. A D gene is named only where the DNA matches it firmly. Clone sizes are given selectively: once, few, many, or a class where the clone is expanded.

>NA|TRBV29-1|NA|TRBJ2-5
CSVDRTVQETQYF
TGCAGCGTTGACAGGACAGTCCAAGAGACCCAGTACTTC
>NA|TRBV6-4|TRBD2|TRBJ2-5
CASMGGSETQYF
TGTGCCAGCATGGGGGGGTCGGAGACCCAGTACTTC
>NA|TRBV27|TRBD1|TRBJ2-6
CASSSLDGQAGSGANVLTF
TGTGCCAGCAGTTCCCTGGACGGACAGGCAGGCTCTGGGGCCAACGTCCTGACTTTC
>NA|TRBV5-1|NA|TRBJ2-5
CASSLGPLTDMETQYF
TGCGCCAGCAGCTTGGGGCCCCTGACAGATATGGAGACCCAGTACTTC
>NA|TRBV5-1|NA|TRBJ1-1
CASSFVTENTEAFF
TGCGCCAGCAGCTTCGTGACAGAGAACACTGAAGCTTTCTTT
>few|TRBV7-9|TRBD1|TRBJ2-3
CSSSPDRVSTDTQYF
TGTTCCAGCAGCCCTGACAGGGTCAGCACAGATACGCAGTATTTT
>NA|TRBV5-1|TRBD1|TRBJ2-7
CASSDISTVQGWLNYEQYF
TGCGCCAGCTCCGACATCTCAACAGTACAGGGGTGGCTTAATTACGAGCAGTACTTC
>NA|TRBV4-1|NA|TRBJ2-1
CASSQDRGTALYNEQFF
TGCGCCAGCAGCCAAGATCGGGGGACTGCCCTATACAATGAGCAGTTCTTC
>NA|TRBV30|NA|TRBJ2-1
CAWSAGAGEQFF
TGTGCCTGGAGTGCAGGTGCAGGTGAGCAGTTCTTC
>NA|TRBV10-3|NA|TRBJ2-4
CAISDETENIQYF
TGTGCCATCAGTGATGAAACAGAAAACATTCAGTACTTC
>NA|TRBV6-1|NA|TRBJ2-7
CASSGGTTYEQYF
TGTGCCAGCAGTGGCGGGACGACCTACGAGCAGTACTTC
>NA|TRBV14|TRBD2|TRBJ2-1
CASSQLAGDNEQFF
TGTGCCAGCAGCCAACTAGCGGGAGACAATGAGCAGTTCTTC
>once|TRBV18|TRBD1|TRBJ2-7
CASSPGTGLTYEQYF
TGTGCCAGCTCACCAGGGACAGGATTGACCTACGAGCAGTACTTC
>NA|TRBV9|TRBD2|TRBJ2-2
CASSASGRGNTGELFF
TGTGCCAGCAGCGCTAGCGGGAGGGGGAACACCGGGGAGCTGTTTTTT
>NA|TRBV27|TRBD2|TRBJ2-1
CASSFQAGGMNEQFF
TGTGCCAGCAGTTTTCAAGCGGGAGGGATGAATGAGCAGTTCTTC
>few|TRBV4-2|NA|TRBJ2-7
CASSQDGGPNYEQYF
TGTGCCAGCAGCCAAGATGGGGGCCCTAACTACGAGCAGTACTTC
>NA|TRBV29-1|TRBD2|TRBJ2-5
CSVEPGLAYQETQYF
TGCAGCGTGGAACCGGGACTAGCGTACCAAGAGACCCAGTACTTC
>once|TRBV18|NA|TRBJ1-1
CASSPGGMNTEAFF
TGTGCCAGCTCACCGGGGGGAATGAACACTGAAGCTTTCTTT
>NA|TRBV28|NA|TRBJ2-7
CASSFPEAYEQYF
TGTGCCAGCAGTTTCCCCGAGGCCTACGAGCAGTACTTC